This T cell receptor (beta chain) was observed in a study of CD8 T cells in ankylosing spondylitis. On this clonotype itself: What it binds is not known.

Study-wide points: Certain motif variants had earlier been reported in reactive arthritis synovial fluid and blood. One TCR beta motif, made up of roughly eight highly homologous variants, appeared characteristic of ankylosing spondylitis blood. With a CD8+ phenotype, disease-linked clones were relatively rare in peripheral blood.

With V trimmed by 2 bases and J by 3 bases, 2 bases remained unmatched. Germline V gene sequence: CDR1 SGHDT, CDR2 YYEEEE. The CDR3 length is 15 residues. MiXCR was run by TCRdb on the 5' RACE reads, yielding one entry per CDR3 protein. Among under 450,000 distinct CDR3 sequences listed, 17% were seen once. The J gene is TRBJ2-1, the V gene TRBV5-6; 10 bases are shared with TRBD1. Sequencing was done on a sample of blood, either unsorted or a sorted T cell fraction (not recorded which). The TCR sequence derives from a male donor with ankylosing spondylitis. In nucleotides, the CDR3 is TGTGCCAGCAGCTTTGGGGACAGGGGCTACAATGAGCAGTTCTTC. Amino acid sequence: CASSFGDRGYNEQFF.